These T cell receptor beta chains were read from a single sample in a study of T cells after somatic rescue of genetic block. Here immunoSEQ multiplex PCR was the method, and the copy in TCRdb shows in-frame clones only, minus some. The table records about 63,000 clones, around 92% of them present only once. Material for sequencing was peripheral blood mononuclear cells (PBMCs). The receptors come from a man aged 35-49 years. The CDR3 runs from the conserved cysteine through the conserved F or W. D genes are given only for firm matches. Clone size is given for some rows only: seen once, a few or many times, or a class if the clone is expanded.

TRBV5-4	TRBJ2-3	.	TRBD2	TGTGCCAGCAGCTTAAGCGGGGTGGGGACAGATACGCAGTATTTT	CASSLSGVGTDTQYF
TRBV27	TRBJ1-6	few	TRBD1	TGTGCCAGCAGTCTTCCGGGACAGGGCAATTCACCCCTCCACTTT	CASSLPGQGNSPLHF
TRBV20-1	TRBJ1-1	.	.	TGCAGTGCTAGGATCAACTCCGGAGCTTTCTTT	CSARINSGAFF
TRBV7-2	TRBJ1-5	.	.	TGTGCCAGCAGCATCGGGACAAATCAGCCCCAGCATTTT	CASSIGTNQPQHF
TRBV4-1	TRBJ2-5	.	TRBD2	TGCGCCAGCAGCCAAGATCTAGACGGGGGGGAGACCCAGTACTTC	CASSQDLDGGETQYF
TRBV5-5	TRBJ1-1	.	.	TGTGCCAGCGGCAGGGTTGGGAACACTGAAGCTTTCTTT	CASGRVGNTEAFF
TRBV19	TRBJ2-7	.	.	TGTGCCAGTAGGCTTACAGGGTCCTACGAGCAGTACTTC	CASRLTGSYEQYF
TRBV5-6	TRBJ2-1	.	.	TGTGCCAGCAGCTTGTACCCCACTAGCTCCTACAATGAGCAGTTCTTC	CASSLYPTSSYNEQFF
TRBV4-1	TRBJ1-5	.	TRBD1	TGCGCCAGCAGCCAATCTCCGGGACAGGGGGTACTCATTGACCAGCATTTT	CASSQSPGQGVLIDQHF
TRBV7-9	TRBJ1-5	.	.	TGTGCCAGCAGCCCAACGGTTGGTAGCAATCAGCCCCAGCATTTT	CASSPTVGSNQPQHF
TRBV6-1	TRBJ1-2	.	TRBD1	TGTGCCAGCAGTAGAATACAGGGGGTGAAGGATGGCTACACCTTC	CASSRIQGVKDGYTF
TRBV4-1	TRBJ2-3	.	TRBD1	TGCGCCAGCAGCAGGACAGGGGGCACAGATACGCAGTATTTT	CASSRTGGTDTQYF
TRBV9	TRBJ2-2	.	TRBD2	TGTGCCAGCAGCGTAGCCCCTCTGGGGCGGGGGGGCCATAGCACCGGGGAGCTGTTTTTT	CASSVAPLGRGGHSTGELFF
TRBV5-1	TRBJ2-5	.	TRBD2	TGCGCCAGCAGCATTGGACTAGCAGCTAACCAAGAGACCCAGTACTTC	CASSIGLAANQETQYF
TRBV14	TRBJ2-2	few	.	TGTGCCAGCAGCCAGCAGACTACCGGGGAGCTGTTTTTT	CASSQQTTGELFF
TRBV5-6	TRBJ1-3	once	.	TGTGCCAGCAGCTTGGAAGGGACCCGGGCGGGAAACACCATATATTTT	CASSLEGTRAGNTIYF
TRBV4-2	TRBJ1-5	.	TRBD1	TGTGCCAGCAGCCAACTGGGGACAGGGGTTCTTAGAGAGCAGCCCCAGCATTTT	CASSQLGTGVLREQPQHF
TRBV27	TRBJ2-5	once	TRBD1	TGTGCCAGCAGTTTACAGGGGGCTAGTGAGACCCAGTACTTC	CASSLQGASETQYF
TRBV27	TRBJ1-1	.	TRBD1	TGTGCCAGCAGTTTCGCAGGGGGCACTGAAGCTTTCTTT	CASSFAGGTEAFF
TRBV27	TRBJ1-6	.	TRBD1	TGTGCCAGCAGTTTGGTGACGTCAGGGGGTTCACCCCTCCACTTT	CASSLVTSGGSPLHF
TRBV19	TRBJ1-2	.	TRBD1	TGTGCCAGCCGCTCGGGGGACAGGGGCTATGGCTACACCTTC	CASRSGDRGYGYTF
TRBV6-6	TRBJ2-2	.	.	TGTGCCAGCAGGATTCCGGGACAGAACACCGGGGAGCTGTTTTTT	CASRIPGQNTGELFF
TRBV2	TRBJ2-5	.	.	TGTGCCAGCTCCGAAGGGTCCCTCCAAGAGACCCAGTACTTC	CASSEGSLQETQYF
TRBV2	TRBJ2-7	.	.	TGTGCCAGCAGTGAAGAGGGAGACGAGCAGTACTTC	CASSEEGDEQYF
TRBV2	TRBJ2-1	.	TRBD1	TGTGCCAGCCTACGAAGCCCCGCGACAGGGAGCTACAATGAGCAGTTCTTC	CASLRSPATGSYNEQFF
TRBV19	TRBJ1-5	.	.	TGTGCCAGTGGTTTTAATCAGCCCCAGCATTTT	CASGFNQPQHF